The 15 T cell receptor beta chains below all came from one sample that was sequenced in a study of beta chain features in type 1 diabetes. Study findings and constraints: All four CD4+ subsets from Type 1 diabetes patients carried moderately but significantly shorter TCRB CDR3s.

As every portion of the isolated RNA was reverse transcribed, the sequencing read expressed TCRB transcripts. Sequencing used immunoSEQ multiplex PCR; TCRdb keeps in-frame clones, though not all of them. The sample has 500,000 to 800,000 clones; 9.5% to 15% are singletons. Their antigen targets remain unknown. What was sequenced was naive CD4+ T cells from blood. These receptors were obtained from a man aged 25 to 40 with type 1 diabetes.

The sample holds a few counts of this clone. Other DNA sequences within the sample encode an identical CDR3. V usage is TRBV5-6 and J usage is TRBJ1-3; tentative D call: TRBD1 (5 bases). Germline CDR1 is SGHDT and CDR2 is YYEEEE. Trimming left V 1 base short and J 0 bases short, with 5 bases between. CDR3 length: 14 residues. The CDR3 DNA follows: TGTGCCAGCAGCTTGAGGGGCTCTGGAAACACCATATATTTT. It translates to CASSLRGSGNTIYF.

This clone appeared a few times. This sample includes further DNA sequences coding for the same CDR3. This chain connects TRBV20-1 to TRBJ1-5; maybe TRBD1 (5 bases). CDR3 size: 11 residues. Trimming shortened V by 6 bases and J by 7 bases, and 10 bases separated the two germline ends. Germline V gene data show CDR1 as DFQATT and CDR2 as SNEGSKA (reference sequence). The CDR3: CSAARGQPQHF. CDR3 coding DNA: TGCAGTGCCGCGAGGGGACAGCCCCAGCATTTT.

Many counts were recorded for this clone. Within the sample, other DNA sequences also encode this same CDR3. The CDR3 protein is CASSLSAYEQYF. CDR3 sequence (DNA): TGTGCCAGCAGCTTAAGTGCATACGAGCAGTACTTC. The chain employs TRBV7-2 and TRBJ2-7; D call uncertain. V gave up 2 bases and J gave up 4 bases, with 6 bases separating them. Germline V lookup: CDR1 SGHTA, CDR2 FQGNSA. The CDR3 is made up of 12 amino acids. The variable domain in full, completed from reference TRBV7-2 and TRBJ2-7, reads GAGVSQSPSNKVTEKGKDVELRCDPISGHTALYWYRQSLGQGLEFLIYFQGNSAPDKSGLPSDRFSAERTGGSVSTLTIQRTQQEDSAVYLCASSLSAYEQYFGPGTRLTVT.

J is TRBJ2-3 and V is TRBV9; a weak D match, TRBD2 (6 bases). CDR1 SGDLS and CDR2 YYNGEE come from the germline V gene. V lost 4 bases and J lost 4, with 16 bases in between. The CDR3 spans 15 residues. The CDR3 DNA is TGTGCCAGCAGCCTCCGGGACTCTCGCCCAGATACGCAGTATTTT. Its protein product is CASSLRDSRPDTQYF.

Concerning this clone: Other DNA sequences from this sample encode an identical CDR3 as well. The chain combines TRBV25-1 with TRBJ1-2, with D maybe TRBD1 (5 bases). The V end was cut by 2 bases, the J end by 4 bases, with 11 bases between. Germline CDR1 reads MGHDK; CDR2 reads SYGVNS. This CDR3 is built from 14 residues. Written as DNA, the CDR3 is TGTGCCAGCAGTGAAGGGCAGGGTGTCTATGGCTACACCTTC. It encodes CASSEGQGVYGYTF.

V gene TRBV5-6 combines with J gene TRBJ1-2; D is possibly TRBD1 (5 bases). The CDR3 runs to 13 residues. V was clipped by 2 bases and J by 4 bases, with 9 bases between them. Germline assignment: CDR1 SGHDT and CDR2 YYEEEE. The CDR3 region has the DNA TGTGCCAGCAGCTTAATAGGGGCCTATGGCTACACCTTC. Encoded protein: CASSLIGAYGYTF.

Only a few counts were recorded for this clone. The chain carries TRBV30 and TRBJ2-5; maybe TRBD2 (5 bases). CDR1 is GTSNPN, CDR2 SVGIG, per germline (reference sequence). The CDR3 consists of 14 residues. The germline V and J ends were trimmed by 3 bases and 1 base, with 12 bases remaining between them. For the CDR3, the DNA is TGTGCCTGGAGGCCGCTAGCAGCCCAAGAGACCCAGTACTTC. The encoded protein is CAWRPLAAQETQYF.

The rearrangement joins TRBV4-1 to TRBJ1-1; tentatively, D is TRBD1 (5 bases). The V end lost 6 bases, the J end lost 3 bases, and 11 bases lay between the germline ends. The CDR3 contains 13 residues. CDR1 is MGHRA and CDR2 is YSYEKL in the germline V gene. The CDR3 sequence is CASSLDSDTEAFF. CDR3 sequence (DNA): TGCGCCAGCAGTCTCGACAGCGACACTGAAGCTTTCTTT.

This clone occurred a few times. This chain connects TRBV29-1 to TRBJ2-5; no firm D call. Judging by the DNA end, TRBJ2-7 fits better; the J call may be wrong. This CDR3 is built from 13 residues. From germline, CDR1 is SQVTM and CDR2 ANQGSEA. As DNA, the CDR3 is TGCAGCGTTTCTTTCCTCCGGACGCACGAGCAGTACTTC. This sequence encodes CSVSFLRTHEQYF.

The J gene is TRBJ2-7, the V gene TRBV4-3; D tentatively fits TRBD1 or TRBD2 (5 bases each). V gave up 0 bases and J gave up 3 bases, with 12 bases separating them. From germline, CDR1 is LGHNA and CDR2 YSLEER. The CDR3 totals 15 residues. CDR3 nucleotides: TGCGCCAGCAGCCAAGACAAGGGACCTTACTACGAGCAGTACTTC. This encodes CASSQDKGPYYEQYF.

This clone was recorded a few times. The chain recombines TRBV18 with TRBJ2-4; perhaps TRBD2 as D (5 bases). The V and J ends lost 3 bases and 6 bases respectively, with 9 bases between them. CDR1 and CDR2 from the germline V gene are KGHSH and LQKENI. The CDR3 is 13 amino acids. The chain's CDR3 is CASSPAGINIQYF. Here the CDR3 DNA reads TGTGCCAGCTCACCTGCCGGGATAAACATTCAGTACTTC.

In its sample, this clone was seen once. The CDR3 loop is CASSVLAITDTQYF. For the CDR3, the DNA is TGTGCCAGCTCGGTGTTAGCAATCACAGATACGCAGTATTTT. The chain has TRBV27 and TRBJ2-3; D is uncertain. Trimming took off 8 bases at V and 2 bases at J, with 14 bases between the two ends. Per germline, CDR1 MNHEY and CDR2 SMNVEV (reference sequence). The CDR3 runs to 14 residues.

V and J are TRBV5-1 and TRBJ2-5; no clear D gene. V lost 4 bases to trimming and J lost 5 bases, with 15 bases between them. The germline CDR1 and CDR2 sequences are SGHRS and YFSETQ. This CDR3 is built from 14 residues. DNA for the CDR3: TGCGCCAGCAGCCCCCTTAGTGGGATTGAGACCCAGTACTTC. Amino acids: CASSPLSGIETQYF.

This clone showed up just a few times. The V call is TRBV19, the J call TRBJ1-3; no clear D. CDR1 is LNHDA and CDR2 is SQIVND in the germline V gene (reference sequence). V dropped 7 bases and J dropped 4 bases, with 14 bases sitting between them. This CDR3 contains 14 residues. The CDR3 coding sequence is TGTGCCAGTACTCCCAGTGGATCCGGAAACACCATATATTTT. This translates into CASTPSGSGNTIYF.

The rearrangement uses TRBV7-9 and TRBJ1-5; unclear D gene. The CDR3 loop spans 13 amino acids. V was cut by 1 base and J by 6 bases, with 7 bases left in between. Germline loops: CDR1 SEHNR, CDR2 FQNEAQ (reference sequence). The CDR3 coding sequence is TGTGCCAGCAGCTTAGAGGATGGTCAGCCCCAGCATTTT. Translating gives CASSLEDGQPQHF.